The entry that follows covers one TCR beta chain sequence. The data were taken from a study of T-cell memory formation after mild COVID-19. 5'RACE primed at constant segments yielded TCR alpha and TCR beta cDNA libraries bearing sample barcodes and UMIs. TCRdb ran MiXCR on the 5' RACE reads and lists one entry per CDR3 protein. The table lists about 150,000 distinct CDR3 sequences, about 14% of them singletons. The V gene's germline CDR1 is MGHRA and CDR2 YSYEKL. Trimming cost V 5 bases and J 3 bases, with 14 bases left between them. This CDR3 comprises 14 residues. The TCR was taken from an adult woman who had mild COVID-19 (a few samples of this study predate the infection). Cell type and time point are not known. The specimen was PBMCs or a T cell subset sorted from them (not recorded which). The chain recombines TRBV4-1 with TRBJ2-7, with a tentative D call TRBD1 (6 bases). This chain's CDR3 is CASSSGASIYEQYF. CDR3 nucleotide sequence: TGCGCCAGCAGCTCAGGGGCCAGTATCTACGAGCAGTACTTC.